This passage covers 12 T cell receptor beta chains from one sample sequenced in a study of T cell repertoires in cytomegalovirus infection. Using its own MiXCR run on the reads, TCRdb lists one record per CDR3 protein. The table has 300,000 to 400,000 distinct CDR3 sequences, 9% to 9.5% seen once. Sequences were obtained from PBMCs. All receptors come from a human donor in good health (CMV status not recorded). Some clones in this sample may be carry-over from other donors' samples.

This clonotype was seen at least ten times. The V and J genes are TRBV7-2 and TRBJ2-1, with D possibly being TRBD2 (6 bases). This CDR3 contains 16 residues. Trimming shortened V by 7 bases and J by 0 bases, and 16 bases separated the two germline ends. Germline V gene lookup returns CDR1 SGHTA and CDR2 FQGNSA. Written as DNA, the CDR3 is TGTGCCAGCACCGCCCGGGGAGGCGGCTCCTACAATGAGCAGTTCTTC. The encoded protein is CASTARGGGSYNEQFF.

This clonotype has more than one count but fewer than ten. This chain links TRBV14 with TRBJ1-2; D may be TRBD1 (5 bases). The CDR3 is made up of 15 amino acids. Germline V CDR1 and CDR2: SGHDN, FVKESK. V dropped 1 base and J dropped 8 bases, with 17 bases sitting between them. CDR3 sequence reads: CASSQAGGVFRGYTF. CDR3 sequence (DNA): TGTGCCAGCAGCCAAGCTGGGGGGGTTTTCCGCGGCTACACCTTC.

This clonotype was seen only a few times. The chain has TRBV12-3 or TRBV12-4 and TRBJ1-2; 8 positions agree with TRBD1. V was clipped by 4 bases and J by 4 bases; unmatched bases: 17. There are 18 residues in the CDR3. The CDR3: CASSSKTGDSPGGYGYTF. CDR3 DNA sequence: TGTGCCAGCAGTTCCAAGACAGGGGACAGTCCAGGTGGCTATGGCTACACCTTC.

The V gene is TRBV20-1, the J gene TRBJ1-2; no clear D. Germline-derived CDR1 and CDR2 are DFQATT and SNEGSKA (reference sequence). Trimming took 0 bases from V and 4 from J, leaving 15 bases between them. The CDR3 is made up of 15 amino acids. In DNA form, the CDR3 reads TGCAGTGCTAGAGATCCACGGGTTGGCCTCTATGGCTACACCTTC. This gives the protein CSARDPRVGLYGYTF.

The chain combines TRBV7-8 with TRBJ2-7; TRBD2 agrees at 7 bases. The germline gives CDR1 SGHVS, CDR2 FQNEAQ. The CDR3 consists of 15 residues. V shed 5 bases and J 7 bases; nucleotides not matched to a gene: 14. CDR3 in amino acids: CASSPRGRVRGEQYF. In nucleotides, the CDR3 is TGTGCCAGCAGCCCCCGGGGGAGGGTAAGAGGTGAGCAGTACTTC.

There are many counts of this clonotype. The chain employs TRBV7-2 and TRBJ1-5; no clear D. Germline V gives CDR1 SGHTA, CDR2 FQGNSA. V was cut by 3 bases and J by 4 bases, with 4 bases left in between. This CDR3 is built from 12 residues. The DNA of the CDR3 is TGTGCCAGCAGCTTCTATAATCAGCCCCAGCATTTT. This codes for CASSFYNQPQHF.

There are many counts of this clonotype. The gene calls are TRBV25-1 and TRBJ2-7; 8 nucleotides line up with TRBD1. Germline V CDR1 and CDR2: MGHDK, SYGVNS. This CDR3 is 13 amino acids long. J lost 2 bases, V lost 7 bases, and 4 bases had no gene match. The CDR3 protein is CASKGQAPYEQYF. The CDR3 DNA reads as TGTGCCAGCAAGGGACAGGCTCCCTACGAGCAGTACTTC.

This clonotype was counted only a few times. The V and J genes are TRBV6-5 and TRBJ2-1; tentative D call: TRBD2 (6 bases). The CDR3 extends over 17 amino acids. V gave up 2 bases and J gave up 0 bases, with 14 bases separating them. The germline gives CDR1 MNHEY, CDR2 SVGAGI. For the CDR3, the DNA is TGTGCCAGCAGTTACGGGAGGAAGGCATCCTCCTACAATGAGCAGTTCTTC. This sequence encodes CASSYGRKASSYNEQFF.

The rearrangement links TRBV20-1 to TRBJ1-1, with 9 bases lining up with TRBD1. CDR3 size: 18 residues. Looked up from germline, CDR1 is DFQATT and CDR2 is SNEGSKA (reference sequence). The junction had 17 bases not matched to a gene; V was cut back by 6 bases and J by 0 bases. The CDR3 bases are TGCAGTGCACCCATCTCCGGGACAGGGACGATTATGAACACTGAAGCTTTCTTT. Protein sequence: CSAPISGTGTIMNTEAFF.

This clonotype was detected a few times. V gene TRBV28 combines with J gene TRBJ1-3, with 8 bases fitting TRBD1. Germline values: CDR1 MDHEN, CDR2 SYDVKM. The CDR3 is 17 residues long. V shed 2 bases, J shed 4 bases, and the junction held 10 bases outside the gene matches. CDR3 DNA sequence: TGTGCCAGCAGTTTAGGCCCCCGGACAGGGAAAGGAAACACCATATATTTT. Protein sequence: CASSLGPRTGKGNTIYF.

V gene TRBV10-3 combines with J gene TRBJ2-7; 10 bases agree with TRBD1. Looked up from germline, CDR1 is ENHRY and CDR2 is SYGVKD. After removal of 3 bases from V and 2 bases from J, the junction contained 4 bases not matched to a gene. The CDR3 runs 15 residues. The CDR3 spells CAISERGQGTYEQYF. In DNA form, the CDR3 reads TGTGCCATCAGTGAAAGGGGACAGGGGACCTACGAGCAGTACTTC.

Ten or more counts support this clonotype. The rearrangement links TRBV15 to TRBJ2-2; 10 bases match TRBD1. The V and J ends lost 3 bases and 7 bases, in that order; junction bases with no gene match: 5. Germline CDR1 is LNHNV and CDR2 is YYDKDF (reference sequence). CDR3 length: 15 residues. As DNA, the CDR3 is TGTGCCACCAGCAGTACGGACAGGGGGTTCGGGGAGCTGTTTTTT. This translates into CATSSTDRGFGELFF. The variable domain in full, completed from reference TRBV15 and TRBJ2-2, reads DAMVIQNPRYQVTQFGKPVTLSCSQTLNHNVMYWYQQKSSQAPKLLFHYYDKDFNNEADTPDNFQSRRPNTSFCFLDIRSPGLGDTAMYLCATSSTDRGFGELFFGEGSRLTVL.